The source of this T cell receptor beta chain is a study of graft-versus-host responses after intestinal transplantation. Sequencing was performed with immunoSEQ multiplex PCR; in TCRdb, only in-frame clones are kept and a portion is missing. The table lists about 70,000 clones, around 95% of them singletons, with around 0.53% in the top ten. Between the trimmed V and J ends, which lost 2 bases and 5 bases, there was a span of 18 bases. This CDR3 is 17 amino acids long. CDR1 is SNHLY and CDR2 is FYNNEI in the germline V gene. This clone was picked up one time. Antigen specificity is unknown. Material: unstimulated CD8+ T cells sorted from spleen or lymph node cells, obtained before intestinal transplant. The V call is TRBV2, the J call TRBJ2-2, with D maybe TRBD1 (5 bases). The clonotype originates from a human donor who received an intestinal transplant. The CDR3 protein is CASSEIRAGRRTGELFF. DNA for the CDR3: TGTGCCAGCAGTGAAATTAGGGCAGGGCGTCGTACCGGGGAGCTGTTTTTT.